This T cell receptor beta chain was recovered during a study of T cell responses to AZD1222 COVID-19 vaccine. The protocol was immunoSEQ multiplex PCR, while the TCRdb copy is restricted to in-frame clones and leaves out a portion. The data show roughly 150,000 clones, 90% to 95% seen once. Germline V gene sequence: CDR1 LGHNA, CDR2 YSLEER. The CDR3 contains 15 residues. The V end was cut by 0 bases, the J end by 1 base, with 10 bases between. V is TRBV4-3 and J is TRBJ2-7; a possible D gene is TRBD1 (5 bases). Material: peripheral blood, obtained on day 0 of AZD1222 vaccination. The source of this sequence is an adult in good health. Here the CDR3 reads CASSQDRQLSYEQYF. In DNA form, the CDR3 reads TGCGCCAGCAGCCAAGATAGACAGTTGTCCTACGAGCAGTACTTC.